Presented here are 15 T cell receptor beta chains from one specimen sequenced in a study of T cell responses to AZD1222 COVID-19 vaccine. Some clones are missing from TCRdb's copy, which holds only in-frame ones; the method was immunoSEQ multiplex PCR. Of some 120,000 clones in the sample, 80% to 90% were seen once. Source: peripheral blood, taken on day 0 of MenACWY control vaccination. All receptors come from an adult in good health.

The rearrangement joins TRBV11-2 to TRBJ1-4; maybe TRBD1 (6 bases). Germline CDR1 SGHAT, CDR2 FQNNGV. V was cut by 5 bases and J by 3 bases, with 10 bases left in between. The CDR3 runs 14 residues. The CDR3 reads CASSPAGANEKLFF. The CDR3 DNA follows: TGTGCCAGCAGCCCGGCAGGGGCTAATGAAAAACTGTTTTTT.

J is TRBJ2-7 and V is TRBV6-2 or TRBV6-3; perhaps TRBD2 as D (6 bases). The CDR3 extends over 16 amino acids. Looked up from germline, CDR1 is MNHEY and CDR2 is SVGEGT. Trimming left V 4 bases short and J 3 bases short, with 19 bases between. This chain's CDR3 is CASSSTRGRRGYEQYF. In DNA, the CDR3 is TGTGCCAGCAGTTCCACCCGCGGTCGGCGGGGCTACGAGCAGTACTTC.

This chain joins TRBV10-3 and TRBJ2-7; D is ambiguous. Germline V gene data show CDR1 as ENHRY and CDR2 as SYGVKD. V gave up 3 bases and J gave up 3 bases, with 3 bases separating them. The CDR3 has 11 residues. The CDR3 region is CAISDGYEQYF. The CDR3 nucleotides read TGTGCCATCAGTGATGGCTACGAGCAGTACTTC.

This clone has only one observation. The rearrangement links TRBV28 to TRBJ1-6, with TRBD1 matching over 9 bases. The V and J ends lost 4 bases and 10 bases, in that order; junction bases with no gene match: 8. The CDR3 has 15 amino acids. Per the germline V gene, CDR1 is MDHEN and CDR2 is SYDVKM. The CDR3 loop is CASSSIRQGESPLHF. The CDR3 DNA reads TGTGCCAGCAGTTCTATTCGACAGGGGGAATCACCCCTCCACTTT. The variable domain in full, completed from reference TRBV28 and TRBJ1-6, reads DVKVTQSSRYLVKRTGEKVFLECVQDMDHENMFWYRQDPGLGLRLIYFSYDVKMKEKGDIPEGYSVSREKKERFSLILESASTNQTSMYLCASSSIRQGESPLHFGNGTRLTVT.

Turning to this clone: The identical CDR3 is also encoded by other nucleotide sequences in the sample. The CDR3 reads CATNQRRGGELFF. The CDR3 DNA is TGTGCCACCAACCAGAGGAGGGGGGGGGAGCTGTTTTTT. The chain carries TRBV15 and TRBJ2-2; D is perhaps TRBD1 or TRBD2 (6 bases each). CDR3 length: 13 residues. Germline CDR1 reads LNHNV; CDR2 reads YYDKDF (reference sequence). V gave up 7 bases and J gave up 8 bases, with 14 bases separating them.

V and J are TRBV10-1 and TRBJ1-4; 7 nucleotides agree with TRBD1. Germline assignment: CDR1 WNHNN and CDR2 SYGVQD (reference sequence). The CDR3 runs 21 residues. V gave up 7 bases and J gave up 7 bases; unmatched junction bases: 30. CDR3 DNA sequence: TGCGCCAGCACTCTGAGATCGGGACAGCCTATATTATATCTGTGTCGTGAAAAACTGTTTTTT. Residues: CASTLRSGQPILYLCREKLFF.

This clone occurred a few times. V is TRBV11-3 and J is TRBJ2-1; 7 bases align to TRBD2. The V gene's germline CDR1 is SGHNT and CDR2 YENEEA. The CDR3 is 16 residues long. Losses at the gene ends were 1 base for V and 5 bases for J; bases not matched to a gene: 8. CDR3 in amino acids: CASSLGAGPWDNEQFF. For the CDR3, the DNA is TGTGCCAGCAGCTTAGGAGCGGGGCCGTGGGACAATGAGCAGTTCTTC.

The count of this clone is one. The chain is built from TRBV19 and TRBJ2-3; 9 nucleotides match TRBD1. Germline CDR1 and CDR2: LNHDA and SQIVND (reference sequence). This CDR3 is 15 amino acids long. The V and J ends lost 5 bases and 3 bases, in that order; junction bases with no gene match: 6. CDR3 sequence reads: CASSPRTGDTDTQYF. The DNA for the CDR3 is TGTGCCAGTAGTCCCCGGACAGGGGATACAGATACGCAGTATTTT.

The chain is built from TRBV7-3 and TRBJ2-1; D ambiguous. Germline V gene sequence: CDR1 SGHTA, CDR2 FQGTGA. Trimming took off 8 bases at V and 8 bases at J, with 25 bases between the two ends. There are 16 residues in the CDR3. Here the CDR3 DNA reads TGTGCCAGCTCCCCCGCCCCCGGCTTTGGGCTGGATGAGCAGTTCTTC. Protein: CASSPAPGFGLDEQFF.

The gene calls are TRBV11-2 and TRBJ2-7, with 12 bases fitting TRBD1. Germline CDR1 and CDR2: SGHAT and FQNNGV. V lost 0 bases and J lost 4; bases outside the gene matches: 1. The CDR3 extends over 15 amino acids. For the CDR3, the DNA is TGTGCCAGCAGCTTAGAGGGACAGGGGGCGTACGAGCAGTACTTC. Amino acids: CASSLEGQGAYEQYF.

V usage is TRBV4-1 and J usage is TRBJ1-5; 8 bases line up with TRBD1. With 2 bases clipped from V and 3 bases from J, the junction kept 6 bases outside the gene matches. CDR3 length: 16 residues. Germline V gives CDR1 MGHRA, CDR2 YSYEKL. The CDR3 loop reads CASSQIDRGNNQPQHF. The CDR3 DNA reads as TGCGCCAGCAGCCAAATAGACAGGGGTAACAATCAGCCCCAGCATTTT.

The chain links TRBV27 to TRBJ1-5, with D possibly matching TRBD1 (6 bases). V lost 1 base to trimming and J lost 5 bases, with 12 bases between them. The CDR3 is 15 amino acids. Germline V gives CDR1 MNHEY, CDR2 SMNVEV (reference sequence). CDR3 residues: CASSLWQGSDQPQHF. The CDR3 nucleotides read TGTGCCAGCAGTTTATGGCAGGGGTCGGATCAGCCCCAGCATTTT.

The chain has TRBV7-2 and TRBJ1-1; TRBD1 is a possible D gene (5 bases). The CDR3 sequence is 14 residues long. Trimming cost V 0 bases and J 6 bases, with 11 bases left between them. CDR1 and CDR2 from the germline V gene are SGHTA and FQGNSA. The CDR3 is CASSLALPGAEAFF. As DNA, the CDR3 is TGTGCCAGCAGCTTAGCGCTACCGGGGGCTGAAGCTTTCTTT.

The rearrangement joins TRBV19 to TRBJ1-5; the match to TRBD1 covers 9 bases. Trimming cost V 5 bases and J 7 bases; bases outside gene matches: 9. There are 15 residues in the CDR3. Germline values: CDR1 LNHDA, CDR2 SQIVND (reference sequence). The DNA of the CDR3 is TGTGCCAGTAGTTCGGGACAGGGTGGGGACCAGCCCCAGCATTTT. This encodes CASSSGQGGDQPQHF.

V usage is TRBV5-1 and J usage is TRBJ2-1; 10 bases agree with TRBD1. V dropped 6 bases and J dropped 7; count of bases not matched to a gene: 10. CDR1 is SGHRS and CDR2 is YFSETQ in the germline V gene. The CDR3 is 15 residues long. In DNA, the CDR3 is TGCGCCAGCAAGCCCCGACAGGGGGCAGAAAATGAGCAGTTCTTC. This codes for CASKPRQGAENEQFF.